This T cell receptor beta chain comes out of a study of shared clonotypes between healthy human individuals. Trimming cost V 4 bases and J 5 bases, with 11 bases left between them. Per the germline V gene, CDR1 is SGHTA and CDR2 is FQGNSA. The CDR3 has 13 residues. Naive CD45RA+ and memory CD45RA-negative subsets were split from CD4+ cells. The repertoire was sequenced with immunoSEQ multiplex PCR; TCRdb's copy has only in-frame clones and lacks some. The table shows some 1 million clones, with about 76% occurring only once. The V call is TRBV7-2, the J call TRBJ2-5, with D uncertain. The TCR originated in a man aged 18 to 35 in good health. Specimen: memory CD4+ T cells sorted from blood. Subset reported: CD45RA-negative fraction. For the CDR3, the DNA is TGTGCCAGCAGCTACGTCAAGTCGGAGACCCAGTACTTC. Translating gives CASSYVKSETQYF.